The 13 T cell receptor beta chains below come from one sample, sequenced in a study of shared clonotypes between healthy human individuals. The data were produced by immunoSEQ multiplex PCR, yet TCRdb's version contains in-frame clones alone and is incomplete. The sample holds around 1.5 million clones, approximately 98% seen once. What was sequenced was naive CD4+ T cells sorted from blood. The subset: CD45RA+ positively selected. Every receptor here comes from a man between 25 and 39 years old in good health.

The rearrangement uses TRBV5-4 and TRBJ2-3, with 8 bases identical to TRBD2. This CDR3 has 14 amino acids. V lost 4 bases, J lost 5 bases, and 6 bases stayed unmatched. Germline V gene lookup returns CDR1 SGHNT and CDR2 YYREEE (reference sequence). The CDR3 region has the DNA TGTGCCAGCAGCCTAGCCGGGACTAGAGATACGCAGTATTTT. Amino acid sequence: CASSLAGTRDTQYF.

The gene calls are TRBV28 and TRBJ1-5; 11 nucleotides match TRBD1. Per germline, CDR1 MDHEN and CDR2 SYDVKM. Trimming at V came to 5 bases and at J to 5 bases, leaving 8 bases not matched to a gene. The length of the CDR3 is 16 residues. Here the CDR3 DNA reads TGTGCCAGCAGTCCGGGGGGACAGGGGGAATATCAGCCCCAGCATTTT. Protein sequence: CASSPGGQGEYQPQHF.

The gene calls are TRBV9 and TRBJ2-2; D remains ambiguous. The CDR3 is 14 amino acids. V lost 0 bases and J lost 8, with 11 bases in between. CDR1 SGDLS and CDR2 YYNGEE come from the germline V gene. CDR3 protein: CASSVVTLGGELFF. For the CDR3, the DNA is TGTGCCAGCAGCGTAGTGACGCTAGGAGGGGAGCTGTTTTTT.

The chain joins TRBV28 to TRBJ2-1; 10 bases align to TRBD2. CDR1 and CDR2 from the germline V gene are MDHEN and SYDVKM. There are 15 residues in the CDR3. After removal of 3 bases from V and 8 bases from J, the junction contained 7 bases not matched to a gene. The CDR3 loop is CASSFSLAGEDEQFF. The CDR3 DNA reads TGTGCCAGCAGTTTTAGCCTAGCGGGAGAGGATGAGCAGTTCTTC.

Comment on this clone: Other DNA sequences in this specimen translate into the identical CDR3. The rearrangement joins TRBV6-6 to TRBJ2-5; tentative D call: TRBD2 (5 bases). The CDR3 runs to 13 residues. From germline, CDR1 is MNHNY and CDR2 SVGAGI (reference sequence). Trimming stripped 2 bases from V and 4 bases from J, with 8 bases between. The CDR3 sequence is CASSYLGRETQYF. The CDR3 DNA follows: TGTGCCAGCAGTTACCTAGGGAGAGAGACCCAGTACTTC.

This rearrangement joins TRBV28 to TRBJ2-7, with 7 bases fitting TRBD1. CDR3 length: 14 amino acids. Trimming removed 2 bases from V and 1 base from J; junction bases left unmatched: 2. The germline CDR1 and CDR2 sequences are MDHEN and SYDVKM. The CDR3 loop reads CASSLQTGSYEQYF. For the CDR3, the DNA is TGTGCCAGCAGTTTACAGACAGGGTCCTACGAGCAGTACTTC.

V and J are TRBV15 and TRBJ2-7; 9 bases line up with TRBD2. J lost 3 bases, V lost 2 bases, and 11 bases had no gene match. This CDR3 spans 17 amino acids. Germline lookup yields CDR1 LNHNV and CDR2 YYDKDF (reference sequence). CDR3 region: CATSRPSGKGPNYEQYF. CDR3 in DNA: TGTGCCACCAGCAGACCTAGCGGGAAGGGACCCAACTACGAGCAGTACTTC.

This chain uses TRBV6-5 with TRBJ2-7, with 8 bases lining up with TRBD1. Trimming cost V 6 bases and J 4 bases; bases outside gene matches: 5. CDR3 length: 13 residues. Germline lookup yields CDR1 MNHEY and CDR2 SVGAGI. In DNA form, the CDR3 reads TGTGCCAGCAGGGACAGGGTAAGGTACGAGCAGTACTTC. The encoded protein is CASRDRVRYEQYF.

V usage is TRBV4-1 and J usage is TRBJ1-4, with 7 positions matching TRBD1. The germline CDR1 and CDR2 sequences are MGHRA and YSYEKL. This CDR3 has 16 residues. V shed 3 bases, J shed 3 bases, and the junction held 7 bases outside the gene matches. In nucleotides, the CDR3 is TGCGCCAGCAGCCAGAGAATGACAGGGTCTAATGAAAAACTGTTTTTT. Its protein is CASSQRMTGSNEKLFF.

This clone was seen once. CDR3 bases: TGTGCCAGCAGCGCGATGGGAGGACAGGGAGGTGAAAAACTGTTTTTT. Translated: CASSAMGGQGGEKLFF. The V gene is TRBV9, the J gene TRBJ1-4; TRBD1 aligns across 8 bases. V shed 3 bases and J 7 bases; nucleotides not matched to a gene: 11. The CDR3 totals 16 residues. CDR1 SGDLS and CDR2 YYNGEE come from the germline V gene. Looking up the rest from reference TRBV9 and TRBJ1-4 gives the full variable domain: DSGVTQTPKHLITATGQRVTLRCSPRSGDLSVYWYQQSLDQGLQFLIQYYNGEERAKGNILERFSAQQFPDLHSELNLSSLELGDSALYFCASSAMGGQGGEKLFFGSGTQLSVL.

This clone showed up just once. The chain carries TRBV14 and TRBJ2-1; 8 bases match TRBD2. Germline values: CDR1 SGHDN, CDR2 FVKESK. J lost 5 bases, V lost 5 bases, and 8 bases had no gene match. The CDR3 is 15 amino acids. CDR3 in amino acids: CASSEPGLVDNEQFF. CDR3 sequence (DNA): TGTGCCAGCAGCGAACCGGGACTAGTGGACAATGAGCAGTTCTTC.

The chain uses TRBV28 and TRBJ1-2, with 7 positions matching TRBD1. The CDR3 is made up of 14 amino acids. Trimming took 6 bases from V and 3 from J; bases not matched to a gene: 7. Germline V gene lookup returns CDR1 MDHEN and CDR2 SYDVKM. The CDR3 sequence is CASRQDDRDYGYTF. The CDR3 coding sequence is TGTGCCAGCAGGCAAGACGACAGGGACTATGGCTACACCTTC.

The chain has TRBV14 and TRBJ2-1; D is uncertain. Germline CDR1 SGHDN, CDR2 FVKESK. The V gene lost 1 base and the J gene lost 0 bases, with 7 bases spanning the gap. The CDR3 totals 15 residues. The CDR3 reads CASSQVDRSYNEQFF. DNA for the CDR3: TGTGCCAGCAGCCAAGTAGACCGCTCCTACAATGAGCAGTTCTTC.